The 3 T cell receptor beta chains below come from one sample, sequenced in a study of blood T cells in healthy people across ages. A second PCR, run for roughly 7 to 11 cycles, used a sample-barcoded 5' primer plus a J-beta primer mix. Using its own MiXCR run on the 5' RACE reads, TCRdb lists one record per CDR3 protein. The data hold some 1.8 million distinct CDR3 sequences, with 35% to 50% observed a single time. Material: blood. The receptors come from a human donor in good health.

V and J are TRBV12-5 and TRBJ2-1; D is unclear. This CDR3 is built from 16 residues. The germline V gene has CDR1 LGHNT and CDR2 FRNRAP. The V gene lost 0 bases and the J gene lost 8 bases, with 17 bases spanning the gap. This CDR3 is CASGLVLGSLIHEQFF. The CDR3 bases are TGTGCTAGTGGTTTGGTTCTGGGGTCCCTTATTCATGAGCAGTTCTTC.

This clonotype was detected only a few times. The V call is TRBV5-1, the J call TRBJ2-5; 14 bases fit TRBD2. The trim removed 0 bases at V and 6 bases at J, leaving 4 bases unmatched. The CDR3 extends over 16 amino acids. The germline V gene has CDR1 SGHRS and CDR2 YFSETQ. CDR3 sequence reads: CASSLETSGGAKTQYF. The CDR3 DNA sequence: TGCGCCAGCAGCTTGGAGACTAGCGGGGGGGCGAAGACCCAGTACTTC.

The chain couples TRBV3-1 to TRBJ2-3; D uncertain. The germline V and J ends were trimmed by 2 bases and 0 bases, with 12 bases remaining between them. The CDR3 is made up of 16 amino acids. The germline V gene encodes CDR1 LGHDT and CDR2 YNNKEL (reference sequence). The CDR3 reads CASSQTKVISTDTQYF. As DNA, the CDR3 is TGTGCCAGCAGCCAAACCAAGGTGATCAGCACAGATACGCAGTATTTT.